This T cell receptor (beta chain) came from a study of T cell changes during pregnancy in multiple sclerosis (dated by TCRdb to about 2019). Regarding the complete study: The study examined how the T cell repertoire changed over the course of pregnancy in women with multiple sclerosis.

Taken from the germline V gene, the CDR1 and CDR2 loops are ENHRY and SYGVKD. Counted from cysteine to phenylalanine, this CDR3 has 17 amino acids. This entry keeps only the CDR3 DNA: 51 bases, framed from base 1. V loses 6 bases at its end and J loses 0 bases; junction bases beyond the gene matches: 9. Note on this clone: No cognate antigen has been identified for it. Nothing much larger sits one base from this clone, and base qualities are not available.

The method was the immunoSEQ multiplex PCR assay. Not all clones reach the TCRdb copy of this immuneACCESS table, which keeps in-frame sequences only. Checked studies attribute under half of the gap to unresolved V genes and leave the rest unexplained. The sample table records tens of thousands of clones; almost 95% of these occur just once. The top ten constitute just over 2% of the sample. Recombination connected TRBV10-3 to TRBJ1-1, and 11 junctional nucleotides match TRBD1. Specimen: peripheral blood, collected after pregnancy. The source of this sequence is a female donor with multiple sclerosis, enrolled in a pregnancy study. For the CDR3, the sequence is CAISLDRGQNMNTEAFF. Here is the DNA: TGTGCCATCAGCTTGGACAGGGGGCAAAACATGAACACTGAAGCTTTCTTT.